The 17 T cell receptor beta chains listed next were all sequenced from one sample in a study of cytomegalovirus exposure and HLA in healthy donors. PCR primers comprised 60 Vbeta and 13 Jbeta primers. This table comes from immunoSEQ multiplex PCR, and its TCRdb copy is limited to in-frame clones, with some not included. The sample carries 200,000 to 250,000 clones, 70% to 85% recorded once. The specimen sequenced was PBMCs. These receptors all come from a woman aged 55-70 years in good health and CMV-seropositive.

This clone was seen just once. The CDR3 DNA reads as TGCGCCAGCAGCTTAGGGGACACATGGTACGAGCAGTACTTC. The encoded protein is CASSLGDTWYEQYF. The chain employs TRBV5-1 and TRBJ2-7, with D tentatively TRBD1 (6 bases). CDR1 SGHRS and CDR2 YFSETQ come from the germline V gene. V was trimmed by 2 bases and J by 4 bases, leaving 13 bases between them. The CDR3 has 14 amino acids.

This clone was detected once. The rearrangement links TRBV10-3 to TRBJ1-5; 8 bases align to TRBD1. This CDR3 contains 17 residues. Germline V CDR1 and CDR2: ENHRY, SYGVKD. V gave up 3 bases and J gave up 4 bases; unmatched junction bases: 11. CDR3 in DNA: TGTGCCATCAGTGACCCCTCACAGGGGGTGGGGAATCAGCCCCAGCATTTT. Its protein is CAISDPSQGVGNQPQHF.

CDR3 sequence (DNA): TGTGCCACCTCACCGGGACAGGGTCTCAATGAGCAGTTCTTC. Translated, it gives CATSPGQGLNEQFF. The rearrangement joins TRBV6-4 to TRBJ2-1, with 9 bases identical to TRBD1. CDR3 length: 14 amino acids. The junction had 10 bases not matched to a gene; V was cut back by 10 bases and J by 6 bases. CDR1 is MRHNA, CDR2 SNTAGT, per germline.

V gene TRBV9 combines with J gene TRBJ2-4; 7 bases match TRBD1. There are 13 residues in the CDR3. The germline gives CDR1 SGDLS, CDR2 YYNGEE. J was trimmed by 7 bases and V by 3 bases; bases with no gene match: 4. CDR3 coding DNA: TGTGCCAGCAGCGGAGGGGGCCGGAACATTCAGTACTTC. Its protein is CASSGGGRNIQYF.

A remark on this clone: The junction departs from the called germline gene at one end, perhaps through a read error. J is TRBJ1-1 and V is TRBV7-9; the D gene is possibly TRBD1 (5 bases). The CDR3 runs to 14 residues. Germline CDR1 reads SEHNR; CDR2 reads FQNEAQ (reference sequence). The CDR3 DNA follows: TGTTCCAGCAGCCCACTCGACAGAAACACTGAAGCTTTCTTT. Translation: CSSSPLDRNTEAFF. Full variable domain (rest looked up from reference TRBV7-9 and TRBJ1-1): DTGVSQNPRHKITKRGQNVTFRCDPISEHNRLYWYRQTLGQGPEFLTYFQNEAQLEKSRLLSDRFSAERPKGSFSTLEIQRTEQGDSAMYLCSSSPLDRNTEAFFGQGTRLTVV.

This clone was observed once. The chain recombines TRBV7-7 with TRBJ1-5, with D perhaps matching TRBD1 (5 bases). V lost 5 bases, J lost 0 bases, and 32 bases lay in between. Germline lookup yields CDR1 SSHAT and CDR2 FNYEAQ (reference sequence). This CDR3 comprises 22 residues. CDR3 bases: TGTGCCAGCAGCCGACTTAGTGGGCAGGGCCCCCAATATCCCTATAGCAATCAGCCCCAGCATTTT. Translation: CASSRLSGQGPQYPYSNQPQHF.

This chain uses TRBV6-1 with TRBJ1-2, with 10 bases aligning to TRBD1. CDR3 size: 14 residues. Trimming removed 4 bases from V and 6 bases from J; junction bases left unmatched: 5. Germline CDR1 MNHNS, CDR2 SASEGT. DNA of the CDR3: TGTGCCAGCAGTGGGGGAGGGACAGGGGATGGCTACACCTTC. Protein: CASSGGGTGDGYTF.

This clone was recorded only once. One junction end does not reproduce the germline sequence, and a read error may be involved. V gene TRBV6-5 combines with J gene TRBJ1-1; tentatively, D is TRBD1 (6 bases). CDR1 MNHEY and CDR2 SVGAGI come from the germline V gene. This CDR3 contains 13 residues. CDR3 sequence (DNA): TGTGCCAGCAGTTCGACGGGACAAGTCTTGTCAGTCTTT. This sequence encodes CASSSTGQVLSVF.

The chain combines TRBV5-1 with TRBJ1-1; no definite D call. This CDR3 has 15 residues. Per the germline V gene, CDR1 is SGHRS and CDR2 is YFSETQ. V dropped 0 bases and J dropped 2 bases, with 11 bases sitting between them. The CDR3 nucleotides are TGCGCCAGCAGCTTGGGGGTCCAGGTTAACACTGAAGCTTTCTTT. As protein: CASSLGVQVNTEAFF. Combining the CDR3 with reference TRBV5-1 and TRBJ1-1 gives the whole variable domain KAGVTQTPRYLIKTRGQQVTLSCSPISGHRSVSWYQQTPGQGLQFLFEYFSETQRNKGNFPGRFSGRQFSNSRSEMNVSTLELGDSALYLCASSLGVQVNTEAFFGQGTRLTVV.

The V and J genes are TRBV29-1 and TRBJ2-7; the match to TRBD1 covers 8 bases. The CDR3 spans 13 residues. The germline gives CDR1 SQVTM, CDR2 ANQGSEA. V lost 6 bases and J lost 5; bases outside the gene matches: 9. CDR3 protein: CSVGQGASDEQYF. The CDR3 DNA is TGCAGCGTCGGCCAGGGGGCGTCGGACGAGCAGTACTTC.

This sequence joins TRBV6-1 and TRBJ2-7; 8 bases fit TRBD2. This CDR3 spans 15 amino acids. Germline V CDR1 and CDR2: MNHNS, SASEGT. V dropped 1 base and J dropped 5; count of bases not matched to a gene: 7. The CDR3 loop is CASSEGTSGRDEQYF. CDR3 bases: TGTGCCAGCAGTGAAGGAACCAGCGGGAGAGACGAGCAGTACTTC.

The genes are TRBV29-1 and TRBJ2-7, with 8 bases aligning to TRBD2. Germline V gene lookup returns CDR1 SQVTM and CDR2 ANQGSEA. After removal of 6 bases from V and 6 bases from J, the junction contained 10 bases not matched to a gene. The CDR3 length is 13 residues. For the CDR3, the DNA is TGCAGCGTCGGTGGTAGCGGGACGGGCGAGCAGTACTTC. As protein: CSVGGSGTGEQYF.

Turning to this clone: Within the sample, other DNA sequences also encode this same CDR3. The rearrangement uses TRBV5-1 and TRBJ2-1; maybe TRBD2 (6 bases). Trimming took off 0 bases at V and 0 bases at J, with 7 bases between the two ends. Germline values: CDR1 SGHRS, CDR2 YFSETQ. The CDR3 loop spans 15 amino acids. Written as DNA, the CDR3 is TGCGCCAGCAGCTTGGTGGGGGGCTCCTACAATGAGCAGTTCTTC. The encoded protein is CASSLVGGSYNEQFF.

The CDR3, as DNA: TGTGCCAGCGCGACAGGGGGCGCGGATAATCAGCCCCAGCATTTT. Its translation is CASATGGADNQPQHF. The chain has TRBV27 and TRBJ1-5, with 10 bases identical to TRBD1. Germline values: CDR1 MNHEY, CDR2 SMNVEV (reference sequence). Trimming at V came to 8 bases and at J to 4 bases, leaving 8 bases not matched to a gene. The CDR3 has 15 residues.

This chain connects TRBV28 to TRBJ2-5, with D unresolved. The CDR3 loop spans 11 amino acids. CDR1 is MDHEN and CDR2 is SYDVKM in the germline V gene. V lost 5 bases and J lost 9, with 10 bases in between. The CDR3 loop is CASSLGSAQYF. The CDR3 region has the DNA TGTGCCAGCAGTCTCGGGTCGGCCCAGTACTTC.

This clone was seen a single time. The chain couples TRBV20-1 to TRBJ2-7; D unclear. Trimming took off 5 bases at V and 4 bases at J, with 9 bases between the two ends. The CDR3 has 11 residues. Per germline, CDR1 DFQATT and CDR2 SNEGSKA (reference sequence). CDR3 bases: TGCAGTGCTTCACCTCTATACGAGCAGTACTTC. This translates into CSASPLYEQYF.

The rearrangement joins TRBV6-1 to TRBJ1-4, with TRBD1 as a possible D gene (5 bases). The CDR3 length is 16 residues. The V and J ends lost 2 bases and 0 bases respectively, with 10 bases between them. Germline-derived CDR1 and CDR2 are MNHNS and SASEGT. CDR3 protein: CASSELTGATNEKLFF. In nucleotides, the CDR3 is TGTGCCAGCAGTGAATTAACGGGGGCAACTAATGAAAAACTGTTTTTT.